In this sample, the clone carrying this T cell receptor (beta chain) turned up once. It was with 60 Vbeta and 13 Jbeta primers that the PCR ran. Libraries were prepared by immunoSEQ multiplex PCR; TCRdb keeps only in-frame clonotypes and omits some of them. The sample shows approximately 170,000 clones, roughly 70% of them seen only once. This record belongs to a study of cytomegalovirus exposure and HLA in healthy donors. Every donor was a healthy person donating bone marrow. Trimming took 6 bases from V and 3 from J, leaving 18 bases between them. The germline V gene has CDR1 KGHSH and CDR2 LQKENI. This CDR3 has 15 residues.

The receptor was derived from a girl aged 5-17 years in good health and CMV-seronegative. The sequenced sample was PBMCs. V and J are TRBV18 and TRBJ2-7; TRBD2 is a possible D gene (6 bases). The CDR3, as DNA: TGTGCCAGCTCGCCGCCGACTAGGGCGCTCTACGAGCAGTACTTC. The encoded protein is CASSPPTRALYEQYF. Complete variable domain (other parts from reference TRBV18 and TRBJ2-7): NAGVMQNPRHLVRRRGQEARLRCSPMKGHSHVYWYRQLPEEGLKFMVYLQKENIIDESGMPKERFSAEFPKEGPSILRIQQVVRGDSAAYFCASSPPTRALYEQYFGPGTRLTVT.